Below are 23 T cell receptor beta chains sequenced from a single sample in a study of blood T cell repertoires in COVID-19. The repertoire was sequenced with immunoSEQ multiplex PCR; TCRdb's copy has only in-frame clones and lacks some. The sample yields over 200,000 clones, 70% to 90% seen once. The sequenced material came from PBMCs or T cells enriched from blood (not recorded which). These receptors came from a young man who had recovered from COVID-19.

The sample holds one count of this clone. The rearrangement joins TRBV5-1 to TRBJ1-1; perhaps TRBD1 as D (5 bases). The CDR3 runs to 14 residues. The germline V and J ends were trimmed by 7 bases and 2 bases, with 15 bases remaining between them. The germline V gene encodes CDR1 SGHRS and CDR2 YFSETQ. The DNA of the CDR3 is TGCGCCAGCTTTAGGGGCGACACCAACACTGAAGCTTTCTTT. Its translation: CASFRGDTNTEAFF.

The chain carries TRBV20-1 and TRBJ2-7; D is unclear. V was cut by 3 bases and J by 0 bases, with 6 bases left in between. CDR3 length: 12 residues. Per the germline V gene, CDR1 is DFQATT and CDR2 is SNEGSKA (reference sequence). Here the CDR3 reads CSASLASYEQYF. CDR3 bases: TGCAGTGCTAGTCTGGCCTCCTACGAGCAGTACTTC.

This chain links TRBV5-8 with TRBJ2-1; D possibly corresponds to TRBD1 (6 bases). Germline V gene data show CDR1 as SGHTS and CDR2 as YDEGEE. V was pared by 2 bases and J by 2 bases, with 11 bases between. The CDR3 is 15 amino acids. The chain's CDR3 is CASSFRGSAYNEQFF. As DNA, the CDR3 is TGTGCCAGCAGCTTCAGGGGAAGTGCCTACAATGAGCAGTTCTTC.

In this sample, this clone turned up once. This chain links TRBV6-2 or TRBV6-3 with TRBJ2-3; no reliable D call. The V gene lost 5 bases and the J gene lost 4 bases, with 16 bases spanning the gap. The CDR3 runs 15 residues. The germline gives CDR1 MNHEY, CDR2 SVGEGT. CDR3 in amino acids: CASSPTYVPSDTQYF. Here the CDR3 DNA reads TGTGCCAGCAGTCCGACATACGTCCCCTCAGATACGCAGTATTTT.

The gene calls are TRBV29-1 and TRBJ2-7, with D possibly matching TRBD1 (5 bases). The germline V gene encodes CDR1 SQVTM and CDR2 ANQGSEA. V was clipped by 6 bases and J by 1 base, with 10 bases between them. This CDR3 comprises 12 residues. Here the CDR3 reads CSVGPGSYEQYF. CDR3 DNA sequence: TGCAGCGTGGGCCCAGGGTCCTACGAGCAGTACTTC.

This clone was counted once. This chain uses TRBV10-2 with TRBJ1-2, with unresolved D. Trimming removed 5 bases from V and 5 bases from J, with 9 bases in between. CDR3 length equals 12 residues. Germline CDR1 WSHSY, CDR2 SAAADI. For the CDR3, the DNA is TGCGCCAGCAGTAATTCGCGTTATGGCTACACCTTC. It is translated as CASSNSRYGYTF.

This chain links TRBV28 with TRBJ1-2, with 9 nucleotides matching TRBD1. Germline values: CDR1 MDHEN, CDR2 SYDVKM. V shed 2 bases, J shed 5 bases, and the junction held 9 bases outside the gene matches. This CDR3 comprises 16 residues. CDR3 sequence reads: CASSLGTGIQEYGYTF. CDR3 DNA sequence: TGTGCCAGCAGTTTAGGGACAGGGATCCAAGAATATGGCTACACCTTC.

The chain employs TRBV5-1 and TRBJ2-2, with no clear D. V was shortened by 6 bases and J by 5 bases, with 11 bases between the two germline ends. Germline CDR1 reads SGHRS; CDR2 reads YFSETQ. This CDR3 region has 13 residues. The CDR3 region has the DNA TGCGCCAGCAAACCCGACTTGACCGGGGAGCTGTTTTTT. Translating it yields CASKPDLTGELFF.

The chain joins TRBV7-9 to TRBJ1-1, with 7 nucleotides matching TRBD1. The CDR3 covers 14 residues. With V trimmed by 3 bases and J by 4 bases, 5 bases remained unmatched. The germline V gene encodes CDR1 SEHNR and CDR2 FQNEAQ (reference sequence). The CDR3 loop reads CASSFRSGGTEAFF. CDR3 DNA: TGTGCCAGCAGCTTTCGATCAGGGGGCACTGAAGCTTTCTTT.

The CDR3 spells CASAGLSSYNEQFF. In DNA, the CDR3 is TGCGCCAGCGCGGGGTTAAGCTCCTACAATGAGCAGTTCTTC. V usage is TRBV10-1 and J usage is TRBJ2-1; maybe TRBD2 (6 bases). Germline V gives CDR1 WNHNN, CDR2 SYGVQD (reference sequence). The CDR3 has 14 residues. The germline V and J ends were trimmed by 8 bases and 0 bases, with 11 bases remaining between them.

V usage is TRBV30 and J usage is TRBJ1-2, with 8 positions matching TRBD1. CDR3 size: 13 residues. From germline, CDR1 is GTSNPN and CDR2 SVGIG (reference sequence). Losses at the gene ends were 3 bases for V and 6 bases for J; bases not matched to a gene: 6. DNA for the CDR3: TGTGCCTGGAGCGACCAGGGGGCGGATGGCTACACCTTC. Its translation: CAWSDQGADGYTF.

The chain carries TRBV4-2 and TRBJ2-2; TRBD2 aligns across 12 bases. The ends lost 1 base at V and 8 bases at J; junction bases unmatched: 8. CDR1 is LGHNA, CDR2 YNFKEQ, per germline. The CDR3 spans 17 residues. This CDR3 reads CASSQGLAGGPTGELFF. The CDR3 nucleotides are TGTGCCAGCAGCCAAGGTCTAGCGGGAGGGCCAACGGGGGAGCTGTTTTTT.

This chain joins TRBV6-5 and TRBJ1-2; D is perhaps TRBD1 (6 bases). The germline V and J ends were trimmed by 6 bases and 4 bases, with 12 bases remaining between them. This CDR3 comprises 13 residues. Germline V gene lookup returns CDR1 MNHEY and CDR2 SVGAGI. The CDR3 loop reads CASRAGVVYGYTF. CDR3 DNA: TGTGCCAGCAGAGCAGGGGTCGTCTATGGCTACACCTTC.

V is TRBV10-3 and J is TRBJ1-2; D is ambiguous. Germline V gene lookup returns CDR1 ENHRY and CDR2 SYGVKD. CDR3 size: 14 residues. V lost 6 bases, J lost 4 bases, and 15 bases lay in between. CDR3 DNA: TGTGCCATCAGGCCGAATTTAGCGGGCTATGGCTACACCTTC. It translates to CAIRPNLAGYGYTF.

The gene calls are TRBV7-2 and TRBJ1-2, with a possible D match to TRBD1 (5 bases). From germline, CDR1 is SGHTA and CDR2 FQGNSA. The V end was cut by 1 base, the J end by 7 bases, with 16 bases between. The CDR3 has 15 residues. CDR3 region: CASSLEGPDGRGYTF. In DNA form, the CDR3 reads TGTGCCAGCAGCTTAGAGGGGCCGGACGGACGTGGCTACACCTTC.

The rearrangement joins TRBV6-4 to TRBJ2-1; TRBD2 agrees at 8 bases. The CDR3 runs 14 residues. With V trimmed by 6 bases and J by 10 bases, 11 bases remained unmatched. CDR1 is MRHNA, CDR2 SNTAGT, per germline. Written as DNA, the CDR3 is TGTGCCAGCAGCAGACAAAGCGGGGGTTTAGAGCAGTTCTTC. Translated, it gives CASSRQSGGLEQFF.

This sequence joins TRBV2 and TRBJ1-2; maybe TRBD1 (6 bases). The ends were cut back, 0 bases at V and 9 bases at J, with 17 bases in the middle. CDR3 length: 15 residues. Germline assignment: CDR1 SNHLY and CDR2 FYNNEI. CDR3 nucleotides: TGTGCCAGCAGTGAAGCCGTCCGGGGGGCTTTGAGCTACACCTTC. Its protein product is CASSEAVRGALSYTF.

The J gene is TRBJ1-2, the V gene TRBV5-1; the match to TRBD1 covers 8 bases. The CDR3 contains 16 residues. CDR1 and CDR2 (germline): SGHRS, YFSETQ. V trimming: 0 bases; J trimming: 0 bases; junction bases outside the gene matches: 4. The CDR3 region is CASSLVGTGANYGYTF. The DNA for the CDR3 is TGCGCCAGCAGCTTGGTAGGGACAGGAGCTAACTATGGCTACACCTTC.

The chain carries TRBV7-9 and TRBJ2-3; D possibly corresponds to TRBD2 (6 bases). The V gene's germline CDR1 is SEHNR and CDR2 FQNEAQ (reference sequence). The CDR3 contains 16 residues. V was pared by 1 base and J by 2 bases, with 13 bases between. CDR3 DNA: TGTGCCAGCAGCTTAGGAGTCGGCGGGAACACAGATACGCAGTATTTT. It codes for CASSLGVGGNTDTQYF.

The J gene is TRBJ2-7, the V gene TRBV6-5; 9 nucleotides align to TRBD2. CDR1 and CDR2 (germline): MNHEY, SVGAGI. The V gene end was trimmed by 4 bases and the J gene end by 1 base; junction bases not matched to a gene: 8. The CDR3 runs to 16 residues. The CDR3 nucleotides read TGTGCCAGCAGTTTTAGGGCTAGCGGGACTTCCTACGAGCAGTACTTC. Protein sequence: CASSFRASGTSYEQYF.

This chain uses TRBV5-1 with TRBJ2-2; D might be TRBD1 (5 bases). The germline V and J ends were trimmed by 5 bases and 2 bases, with 7 bases remaining between them. CDR3 length: 13 residues. Per the germline V gene, CDR1 is SGHRS and CDR2 is YFSETQ. The CDR3 nucleotides are TGCGCCAGCAGGACAGATAACACCGGGGAGCTGTTTTTT. As protein: CASRTDNTGELFF.

The rearrangement uses TRBV19 and TRBJ2-7; 10 bases agree with TRBD2. After removal of 3 bases from V and 5 bases from J, the junction contained 4 bases not matched to a gene. This CDR3 contains 14 residues. Germline V gene data show CDR1 as LNHDA and CDR2 as SQIVND (reference sequence). The CDR3 nucleotides read TGTGCCAGTAGTATCCGGCTAGCGGGGGACGAGCAGTACTTC. This encodes CASSIRLAGDEQYF.

V and J are TRBV18 and TRBJ2-7, with 8 bases identical to TRBD1. The V gene's germline CDR1 is KGHSH and CDR2 LQKENI. The CDR3 is 16 residues long. The V segment lost 6 bases and the J segment 1 base; nucleotides outside the gene matches: 11. CDR3 in amino acids: CASSPIRDRISYEQYF. Written as DNA, the CDR3 is TGTGCCAGCTCTCCGATCCGGGACAGGATTTCCTACGAGCAGTACTTC.